This TCR beta chain was sequenced in a study of T cell responses to AZD1222 COVID-19 vaccine. The germline V gene has CDR1 SEHNR and CDR2 FQNEAQ (reference sequence). This CDR3 comprises 13 residues. V lost 5 bases and J lost 7, with 13 bases in between. Assay used: immunoSEQ multiplex PCR; TCRdb lists only in-frame clones, some missing. The sample yields about 150,000 clones, approximately 89% seen once. This sequence originates from an adult who received the AZD1222 COVID-19 vaccine. V gene TRBV7-9 combines with J gene TRBJ2-3; possible D gene TRBD2, 7 bases. The sample here was peripheral blood, taken 28 days after the second AZD1222 dose. The CDR3 sequence: CASSLGGLYTQYF. The DNA of the CDR3 is TGTGCCAGCAGCCTCGGGGGGCTGTATACGCAGTATTTT. Full variable domain (rest looked up from reference TRBV7-9 and TRBJ2-3): DTGVSQNPRHKITKRGQNVTFRCDPISEHNRLYWYRQTLGQGPEFLTYFQNEAQLEKSRLLSDRFSAERPKGSFSTLEIQRTEQGDSAMYLCASSLGGLYTQYFGPGTRLTVL.